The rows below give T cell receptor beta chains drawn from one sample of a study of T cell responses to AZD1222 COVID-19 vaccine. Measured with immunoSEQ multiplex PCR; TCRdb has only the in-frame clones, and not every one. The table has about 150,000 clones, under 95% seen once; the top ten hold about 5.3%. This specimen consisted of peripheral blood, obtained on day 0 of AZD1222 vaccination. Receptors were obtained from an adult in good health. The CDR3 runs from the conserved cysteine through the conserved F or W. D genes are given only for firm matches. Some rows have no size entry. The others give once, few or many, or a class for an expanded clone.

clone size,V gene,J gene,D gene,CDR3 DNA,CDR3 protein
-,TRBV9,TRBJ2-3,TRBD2,TGTGCCAGCAGCGGTACAGCGGGACCCGACACAGATACGCAGTATTTT,CASSGTAGPDTDTQYF
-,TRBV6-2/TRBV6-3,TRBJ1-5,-,TGTGCCAGCAGTTTGATGGGAAATCAGCCCCAGCATTTT,CASSLMGNQPQHF
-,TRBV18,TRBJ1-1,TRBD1,TGTGCCAGCTCATCACAGGGGGAGAACACTGAAGCTTTCTTT,CASSSQGENTEAFF
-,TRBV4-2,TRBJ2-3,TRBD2,TGTGCCAGCAGCCGAGGTGGTGGCGGGAGTGGGACAGATACGCAGTATTTT,CASSRGGGGSGTDTQYF
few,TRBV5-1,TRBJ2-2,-,TGCGCCAGCAGGTCCTCCGGGGAGCTGTTTTTT,CASRSSGELFF
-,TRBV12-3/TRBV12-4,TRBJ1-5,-,TGTGCCAGCAGTTTGGAAGGGCAGCCCCAGCATTTT,CASSLEGQPQHF
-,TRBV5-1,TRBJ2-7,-,TGCGCCAGCAGTTTGGGGGGGACAGCCCGCTACGAGCAGTACTTC,CASSLGGTARYEQYF
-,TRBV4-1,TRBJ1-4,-,TGCGCCAGCAGCCAGGTCTGGGGAGAAAAACTGTTTTTT,CASSQVWGEKLFF
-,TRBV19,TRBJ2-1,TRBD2,TGTGCCAGTAGTATAAGCGCGGGAGGGCCCAATGAGCAGTTCTTC,CASSISAGGPNEQFF
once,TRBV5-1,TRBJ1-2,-,TGCGCCAGCAGCTTGGAAGGGCAGACCAACTATGGCTACACCTTC,CASSLEGQTNYGYTF
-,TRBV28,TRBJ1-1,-,TGTGCCAGCAGCCCCTGGACAGCGAACACTGAAGCTTTCTTT,CASSPWTANTEAFF
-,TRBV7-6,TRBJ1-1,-,TGTGCCAGCAGCCAGATACAGGTGGGGGACACTGAAGCTTTCTTT,CASSQIQVGDTEAFF
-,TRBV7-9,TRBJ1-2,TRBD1,TGTGCCAGCAGCGCTAGACAGGGGGACGGCTACACCTTC,CASSARQGDGYTF
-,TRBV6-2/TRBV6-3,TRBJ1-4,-,TGTGCCAGCAGTTACAGTCGAGGGATCACTAATGAAAAACTGTTTTTT,CASSYSRGITNEKLFF
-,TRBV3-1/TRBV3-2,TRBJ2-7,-,TGTGCCAGCAGCCTCTTAGGTACAGAGTACGAGCAGTACTTC,CASSLLGTEYEQYF
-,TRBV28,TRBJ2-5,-,TGTGCCAGCCTGGGACAGAGAAATAGGAGGGATCATCAAGAGACCCAGTACTTC,CASLGQRNRRDHQETQYF
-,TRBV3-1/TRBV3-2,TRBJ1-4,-,TGTGCCAGTGGGGCTCGGGGTAGAGAAAAACTGTTTTTT,CASGARGREKLFF
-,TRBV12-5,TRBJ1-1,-,TGTGCTAGTGCGGCACGGAACACTGAAGCTTTCTTT,CASAARNTEAFF
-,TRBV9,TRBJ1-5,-,TGTGCCAGCAGCGACGGTTTCAATCAGCCCCAGCATTTT,CASSDGFNQPQHF
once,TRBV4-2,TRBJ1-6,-,TGTGCCAGCAGCCCATTCAAGGGTGAGGGGAATTCACCCCTCCACTTT,CASSPFKGEGNSPLHF
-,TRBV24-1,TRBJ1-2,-,TGTGCCACCAGGGGGACTTTGGCGAACTATGGCTACACCTTC,CATRGTLANYGYTF
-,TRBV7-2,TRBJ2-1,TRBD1,TGTGCCAGCAGCTTAGAGGGGACAGGGGGCAACAATGAGCAGTTCTTC,CASSLEGTGGNNEQFF
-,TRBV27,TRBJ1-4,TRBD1,TGTGCCAGCAGGGGGACAGGGGTCGATGAAAAACTGTTTTTT,CASRGTGVDEKLFF
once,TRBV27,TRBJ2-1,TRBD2,TGTGCCAGCAGTTTTGGTAGCGGGGGCTACAATGAGCAGTTCTTC,CASSFGSGGYNEQFF
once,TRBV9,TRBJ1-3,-,TGTGCCAGCAGCGTCGGACAGAAAAACACCATATATTTT,CASSVGQKNTIYF
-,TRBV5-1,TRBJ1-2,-,TGCGCCAGCAGCTTGGGGGTGGTCTATGGCTACACCTTC,CASSLGVVYGYTF
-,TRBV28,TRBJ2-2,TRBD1,TGTGCCAGCAGTTTTGAGGGCAGGGGGCGCACCGGGGAGCTGTTTTTT,CASSFEGRGRTGELFF
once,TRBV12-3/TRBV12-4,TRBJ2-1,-,TGTGCCAGCAGTTTTGATAACAATGAGCAGTTCTTC,CASSFDNNEQFF
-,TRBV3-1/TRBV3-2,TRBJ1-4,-,TGTGCCAGCAGACCAGGGTCCGTAGGGAAACTGTTTTTT,CASRPGSVGKLFF
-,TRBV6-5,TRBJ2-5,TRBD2,TGTGCCAGCAGGCTAGCGGGAGTGCAAATAGAGACCCAGTACTTC,CASRLAGVQIETQYF
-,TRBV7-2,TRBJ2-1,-,TGTGCCAGCAGCTTAGAGGAGTGGGGTGAGCAGTTCTTC,CASSLEEWGEQFF
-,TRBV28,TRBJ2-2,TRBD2,TGTGCCAGCACCATAGCGGGAGGGTTCGCGAACACCGGGGAGCTGTTTTTT,CASTIAGGFANTGELFF
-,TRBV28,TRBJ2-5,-,TGTGCCAGCACCCAAACCGAGACCCAGTACTTC,CASTQTETQYF
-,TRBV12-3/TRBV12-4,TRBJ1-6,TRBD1,TGTGCCAGCAGTGACAGGGCCCGTTCACCCCTCCACTTT,CASSDRARSPLHF
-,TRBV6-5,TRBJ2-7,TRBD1,TGTGCCAGCAGGTCCGGGACAGGGGGTGGGGAGCAGTACTTC,CASRSGTGGGEQYF
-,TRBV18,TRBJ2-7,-,TGTGCCAGCCTAACACAGGGGAGGGACGAGCAGTACTTC,CASLTQGRDEQYF
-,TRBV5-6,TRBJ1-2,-,TGTGCCAGCAGCTCCGGGGTCGGGGACTACTATGGCTACACCTTC,CASSSGVGDYYGYTF
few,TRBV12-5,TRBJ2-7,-,TGTGCTAGTGGTTTACGGGATCCCCACGAGCAGTACTTC,CASGLRDPHEQYF
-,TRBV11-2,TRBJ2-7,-,TGTGCCAGCAGCCTACCCGGGTGGGGCTACGAGCAGTACTTC,CASSLPGWGYEQYF
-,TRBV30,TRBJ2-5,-,TGTGCCTGGGGAAAGGGGTTCGCCCAAGAGACCCAGTACTTC,CAWGKGFAQETQYF
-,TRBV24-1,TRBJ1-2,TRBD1,TGTGCCACCAGTGCCCGACAGGGAGCCTATGGCTACACCTTC,CATSARQGAYGYTF
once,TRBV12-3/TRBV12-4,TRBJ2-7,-,TGTGCCAGCAGCCTGCTAGGTCCCTACGAGCAGTACTTC,CASSLLGPYEQYF
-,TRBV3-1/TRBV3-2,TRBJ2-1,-,TGTGCCAGCAGCCAAGTCGTCGGGGGGCAAGGGGACAATGAGCAGTTCTTC,CASSQVVGGQGDNEQFF
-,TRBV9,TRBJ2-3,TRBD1,TGTGCCAGCAGCACATCCCCCGGGACAGGGGATCTACGTAGCACAGATACGCAGTATTTT,CASSTSPGTGDLRSTDTQYF
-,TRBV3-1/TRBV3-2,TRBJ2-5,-,TGTGCCAGCCTAAAGGGGAAGCCGTACCAAGAGACCCAGTACTTC,CASLKGKPYQETQYF
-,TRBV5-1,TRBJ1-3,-,TGCGCCAGCAGCTTGGTGGGGGGCTTGGACACCATATATTTT,CASSLVGGLDTIYF
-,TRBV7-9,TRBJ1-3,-,TGTGCCAGCAGCCGCGGACAGGGAAACACCATATATTTT,CASSRGQGNTIYF
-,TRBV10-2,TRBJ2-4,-,TGCGCCAGCCAAGGGCGGGAAGAAAACATTCAGTACTTC,CASQGREENIQYF